One T cell receptor beta chain is described in this entry. No antigen is known for it. The read falls 3 residues short of the CDR3 end, and the missing part is taken from the germline J gene. The nonmyeloablative bone marrow transplants came from related graft donors, with transient mixed chimerism. Unstimulated Tregs (CD4+CD25+CD127-) and CD4+CD25- non-Tregs were sorted from PBMCs. The sample is drawn from a study of Tregs in tolerant kidney transplant recipients. General study findings and limits: Tolerant patients' donor-specific Tregs expanded beyond overall Tregs, suggesting antigen-driven growth. Few patients were studied, so findings need validation in larger groups.

Germline V gene sequence: CDR1 SQVTM, CDR2 ANQGSEA. There are 15 residues in the CDR3. The ends lost 2 bases at V and 5 bases at J; junction bases unmatched: 12. Assay used: immunoSEQ multiplex PCR; TCRdb lists only in-frame clones, some missing. This table holds 30,000 to 40,000 clones. V is TRBV29-1 and J is TRBJ2-7; TRBD2 matches at 7 bases. The receptor's source is a human patient who received a combined kidney and bone marrow transplant. Some T cells may be supplied by the graft donor. The specimen comprised CD4+ T cells from blood (PBMCs), sampled 24 months after the transplant. CDR3: CSVELLAGVRDEQYF. The CDR3 bases that were read are TGCAGCGTTGAATTATTGGCGGGAGTTCGAGACGAG.